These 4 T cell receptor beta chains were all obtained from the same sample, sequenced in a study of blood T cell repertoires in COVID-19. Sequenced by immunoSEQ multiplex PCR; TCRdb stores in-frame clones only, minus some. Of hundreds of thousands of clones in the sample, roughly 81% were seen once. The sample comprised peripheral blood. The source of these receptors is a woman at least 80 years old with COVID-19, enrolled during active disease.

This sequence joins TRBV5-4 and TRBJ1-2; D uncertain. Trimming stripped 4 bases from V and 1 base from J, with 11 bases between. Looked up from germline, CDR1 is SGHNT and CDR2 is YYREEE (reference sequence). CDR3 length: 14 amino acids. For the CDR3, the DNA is TGTGCCAGCAGCCTCCGGGTCGGTAACTATGGCTACACCTTC. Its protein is CASSLRVGNYGYTF.

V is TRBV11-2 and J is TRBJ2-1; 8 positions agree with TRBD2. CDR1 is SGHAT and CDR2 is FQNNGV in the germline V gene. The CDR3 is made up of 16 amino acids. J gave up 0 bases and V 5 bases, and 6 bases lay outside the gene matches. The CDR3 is CASSLLRGDSYNEQFF. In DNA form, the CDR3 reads TGTGCCAGCAGCCTCTTGCGGGGGGACTCCTACAATGAGCAGTTCTTC.

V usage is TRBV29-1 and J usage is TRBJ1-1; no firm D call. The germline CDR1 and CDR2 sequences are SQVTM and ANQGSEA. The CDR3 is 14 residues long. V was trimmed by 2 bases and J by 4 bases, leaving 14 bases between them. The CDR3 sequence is CSVESGLRTTEAFF. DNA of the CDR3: TGCAGCGTTGAATCGGGGTTAAGGACCACTGAAGCTTTCTTT.

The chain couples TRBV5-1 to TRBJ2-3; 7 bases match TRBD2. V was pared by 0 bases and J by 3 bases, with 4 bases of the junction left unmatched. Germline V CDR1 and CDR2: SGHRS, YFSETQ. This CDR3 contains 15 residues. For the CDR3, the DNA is TGCGCCAGCAGCTTGGGCGGGGAGGGTACAGATACGCAGTATTTT. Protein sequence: CASSLGGEGTDTQYF. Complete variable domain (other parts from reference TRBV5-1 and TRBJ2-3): KAGVTQTPRYLIKTRGQQVTLSCSPISGHRSVSWYQQTPGQGLQFLFEYFSETQRNKGNFPGRFSGRQFSNSRSEMNVSTLELGDSALYLCASSLGGEGTDTQYFGPGTRLTVL.